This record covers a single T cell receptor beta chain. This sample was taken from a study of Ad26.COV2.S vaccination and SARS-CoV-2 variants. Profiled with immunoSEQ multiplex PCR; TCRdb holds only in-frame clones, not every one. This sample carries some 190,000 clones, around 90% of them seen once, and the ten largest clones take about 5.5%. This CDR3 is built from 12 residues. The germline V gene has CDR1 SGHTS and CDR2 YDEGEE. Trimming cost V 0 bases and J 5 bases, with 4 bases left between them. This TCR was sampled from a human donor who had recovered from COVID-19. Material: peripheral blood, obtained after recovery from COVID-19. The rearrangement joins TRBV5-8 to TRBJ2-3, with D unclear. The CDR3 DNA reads TGTGCCAGCAGCTTGGAGGTAGATACGCAGTATTTT. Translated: CASSLEVDTQYF.